This T cell receptor beta chain derives from a study of T-cell reconstitution after alpha-beta-depleted transplantation in children. There are 14 residues in the CDR3. The germline gives CDR1 SGHRS, CDR2 YFSETQ. Trimming shortened V by 6 bases and J by 0 bases, and 9 bases separated the two germline ends. Using unique molecular identifiers, the investigators prepared the TCRbeta library. Each CDR3 protein is one row after TCRdb ran MiXCR on the PCR reads. The data contain more than 450,000 distinct CDR3 sequences, about 17% of them singletons. This TCR was recovered from a human donor who donated a stem cell graft to a child with acute lymphoblastic leukemia. Source: PBMCs from the stem cell graft donor, taken from the stem cell graft. This rearrangement joins TRBV5-1 to TRBJ1-4; D ambiguous. CDR3 loop: CASTELATNEKLFF. CDR3 coding DNA: TGCGCCAGCACCGAGCTTGCAACTAATGAAAAACTGTTTTTT.